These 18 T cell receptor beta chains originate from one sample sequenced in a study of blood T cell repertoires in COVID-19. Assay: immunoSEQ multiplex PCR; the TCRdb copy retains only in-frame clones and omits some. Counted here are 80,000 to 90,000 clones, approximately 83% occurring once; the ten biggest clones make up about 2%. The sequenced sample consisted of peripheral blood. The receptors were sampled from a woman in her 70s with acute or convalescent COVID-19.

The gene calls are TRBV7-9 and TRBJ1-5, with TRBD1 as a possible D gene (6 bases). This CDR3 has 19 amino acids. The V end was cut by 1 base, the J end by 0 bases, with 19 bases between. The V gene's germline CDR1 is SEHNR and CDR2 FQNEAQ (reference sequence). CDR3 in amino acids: CASSLVGRGTGYSNQPQHF. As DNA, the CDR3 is TGTGCCAGCAGCTTAGTTGGCAGGGGTACAGGGTATAGCAATCAGCCCCAGCATTTT.

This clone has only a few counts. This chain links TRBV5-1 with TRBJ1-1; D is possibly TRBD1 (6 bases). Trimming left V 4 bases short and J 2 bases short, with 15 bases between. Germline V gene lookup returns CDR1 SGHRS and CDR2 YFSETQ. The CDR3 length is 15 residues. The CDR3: CASSGARGSNTEAFF. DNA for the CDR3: TGCGCCAGCAGCGGGGCCAGGGGATCTAACACTGAAGCTTTCTTT.

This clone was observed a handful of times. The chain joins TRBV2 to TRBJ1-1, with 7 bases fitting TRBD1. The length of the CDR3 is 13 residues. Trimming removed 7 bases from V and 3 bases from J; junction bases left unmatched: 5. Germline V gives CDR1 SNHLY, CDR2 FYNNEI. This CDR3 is CASKGASDTEAFF. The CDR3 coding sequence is TGTGCCAGCAAGGGGGCTTCGGACACTGAAGCTTTCTTT.

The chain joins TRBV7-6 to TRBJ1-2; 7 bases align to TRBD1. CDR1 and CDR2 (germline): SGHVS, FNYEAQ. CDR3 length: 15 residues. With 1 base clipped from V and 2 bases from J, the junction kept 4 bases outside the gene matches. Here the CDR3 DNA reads TGTGCCAGCAGCTTAGAGACAGGGTGGAACTATGGCTACACCTTC. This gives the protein CASSLETGWNYGYTF.

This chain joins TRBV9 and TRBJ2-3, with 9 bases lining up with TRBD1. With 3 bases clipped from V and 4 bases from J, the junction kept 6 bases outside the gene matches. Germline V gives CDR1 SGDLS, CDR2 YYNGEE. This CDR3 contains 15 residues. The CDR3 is CASSAGTGQSDTQYF. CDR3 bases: TGTGCCAGCAGCGCGGGGACAGGGCAGTCAGATACGCAGTATTTT.

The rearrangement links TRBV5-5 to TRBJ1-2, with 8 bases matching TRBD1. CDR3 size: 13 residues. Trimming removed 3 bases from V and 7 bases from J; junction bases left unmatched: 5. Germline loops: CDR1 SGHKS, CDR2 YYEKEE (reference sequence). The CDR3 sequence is CASSSADRAGYTF. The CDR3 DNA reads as TGTGCCAGCAGCTCCGCGGACAGGGCTGGCTACACCTTC.

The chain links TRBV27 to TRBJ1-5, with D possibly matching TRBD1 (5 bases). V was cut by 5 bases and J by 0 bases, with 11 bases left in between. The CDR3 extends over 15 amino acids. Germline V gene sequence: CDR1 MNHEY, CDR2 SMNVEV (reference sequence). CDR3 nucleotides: TGTGCCAGCAGTCGACAGTTAGATAGCAATCAGCCCCAGCATTTT. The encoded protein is CASSRQLDSNQPQHF.

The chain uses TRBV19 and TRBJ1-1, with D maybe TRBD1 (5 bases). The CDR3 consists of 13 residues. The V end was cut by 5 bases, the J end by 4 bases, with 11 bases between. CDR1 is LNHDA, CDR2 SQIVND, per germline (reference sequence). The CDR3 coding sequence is TGTGCCAGTAGTTCCAGGGTCATCACTGAAGCTTTCTTT. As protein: CASSSRVITEAFF.

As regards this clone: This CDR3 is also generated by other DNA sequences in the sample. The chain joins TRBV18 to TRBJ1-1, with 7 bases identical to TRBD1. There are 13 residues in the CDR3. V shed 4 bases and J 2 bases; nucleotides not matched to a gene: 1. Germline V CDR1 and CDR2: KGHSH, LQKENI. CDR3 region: CASSQGANTEAFF. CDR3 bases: TGTGCCAGCTCACAGGGGGCCAACACTGAAGCTTTCTTT.

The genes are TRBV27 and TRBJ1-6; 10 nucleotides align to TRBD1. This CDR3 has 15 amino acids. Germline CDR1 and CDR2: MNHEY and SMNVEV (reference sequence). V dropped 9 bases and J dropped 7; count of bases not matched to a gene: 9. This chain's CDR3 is CASRPGQGGNSPLHF. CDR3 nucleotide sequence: TGTGCCAGTAGACCCGGACAGGGGGGAAATTCACCCCTCCACTTT.

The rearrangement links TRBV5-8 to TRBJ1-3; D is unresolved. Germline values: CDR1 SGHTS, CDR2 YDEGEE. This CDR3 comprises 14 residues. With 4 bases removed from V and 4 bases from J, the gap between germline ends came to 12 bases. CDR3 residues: CASSRGDNGNTIYF. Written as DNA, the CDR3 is TGTGCCAGCAGCCGGGGAGACAACGGAAACACCATATATTTT. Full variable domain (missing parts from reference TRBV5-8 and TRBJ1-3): EAGVTQSPTHLIKTRGQQATLRCSPISGHTSVYWYQQALGLGLQFLLWYDEGEERNRGNFPPRFSGRQFPNYSSELNVNALELEDSALYLCASSRGDNGNTIYFGEGSWLTVV.

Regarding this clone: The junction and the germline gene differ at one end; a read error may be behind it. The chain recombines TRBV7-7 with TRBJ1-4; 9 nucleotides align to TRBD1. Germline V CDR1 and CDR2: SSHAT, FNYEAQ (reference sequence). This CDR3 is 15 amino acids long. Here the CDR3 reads CASSPTGGGLGKLFF. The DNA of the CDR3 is TGTGCTAGCAGCCCCACAGGGGGCGGTTTAGGAAAACTGTTTTTT.

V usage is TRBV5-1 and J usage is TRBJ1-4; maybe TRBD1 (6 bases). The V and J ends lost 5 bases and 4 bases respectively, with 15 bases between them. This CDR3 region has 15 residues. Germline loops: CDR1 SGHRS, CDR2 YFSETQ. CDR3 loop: CASRLTGFDNEKLFF. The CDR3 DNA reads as TGCGCCAGCAGGCTGACAGGTTTCGATAATGAAAAACTGTTTTTT.

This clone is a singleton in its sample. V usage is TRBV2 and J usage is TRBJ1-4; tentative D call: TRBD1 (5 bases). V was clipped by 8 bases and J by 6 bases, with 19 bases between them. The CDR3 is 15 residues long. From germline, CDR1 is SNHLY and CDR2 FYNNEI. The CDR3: CASQRRLGEDEKLFF. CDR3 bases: TGTGCCAGCCAAAGAAGACTGGGGGAGGATGAAAAACTGTTTTTT.

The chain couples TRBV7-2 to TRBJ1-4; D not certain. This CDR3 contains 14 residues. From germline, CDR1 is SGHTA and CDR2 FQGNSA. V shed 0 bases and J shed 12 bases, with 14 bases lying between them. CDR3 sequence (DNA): TGTGCCAGCAGCTTAGCCCGCATGAGTCAGGAACTGTTTTTT. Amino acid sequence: CASSLARMSQELFF. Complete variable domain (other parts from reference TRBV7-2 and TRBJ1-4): GAGVSQSPSNKVTEKGKDVELRCDPISGHTALYWYRQSLGQGLEFLIYFQGNSAPDKSGLPSDRFSAERTGGSVSTLTIQRTQQEDSAVYLCASSLARMSQELFFGSGTQLSVL.

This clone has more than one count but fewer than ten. The CDR3 DNA sequence: TGTGCCAGCAGCTCCCGGACAGGGGCGCTAACCTACGAGCAGTACTTC. Protein: CASSSRTGALTYEQYF. The genes are TRBV5-5 and TRBJ2-7, with TRBD1 identical over 9 bases. J gave up 2 bases and V 3 bases, and 9 bases lay outside the gene matches. The CDR3 has 16 residues. Germline assignment: CDR1 SGHKS and CDR2 YYEKEE (reference sequence).

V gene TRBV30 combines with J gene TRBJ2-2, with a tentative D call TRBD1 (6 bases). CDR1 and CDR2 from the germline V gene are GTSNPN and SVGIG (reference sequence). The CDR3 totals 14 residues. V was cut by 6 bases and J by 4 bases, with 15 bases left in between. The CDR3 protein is CACPGEFGTGELFF. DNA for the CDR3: TGTGCCTGTCCAGGGGAATTTGGCACCGGGGAGCTGTTTTTT.

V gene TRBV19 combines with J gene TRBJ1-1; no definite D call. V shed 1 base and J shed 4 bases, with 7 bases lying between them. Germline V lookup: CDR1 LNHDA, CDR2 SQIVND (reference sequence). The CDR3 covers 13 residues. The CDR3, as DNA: TGTGCCAGTAGTATAGGCAGAGGCACTGAAGCTTTCTTT. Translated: CASSIGRGTEAFF.